This T cell receptor beta chain is from a study of tumor and adjacent non-tumor tissue in lung cancer (dated by TCRdb to the late 2010s). With respect to the entire study: Of the cohort, 12 patients had adenocarcinoma, 2 had squamous cell carcinoma and 1 had small cell lung cancer. Ages among the roughly 15 patients ranged from about 31 to 80 years, there were roughly 10 men and 5 women, and disease was at TNM stage I to III. A total of approximately 120,000,000 productive TCRbeta reads were generated by sequencing, corresponding to an average of roughly 4 million reads per sample. The study compared bulk TCRbeta repertoires between lung tumor tissue and matched distant non-tumor lung tissue from 15 lung cancer patients. TCRbeta CDR3 sequencing was performed on about 29 paired specimens, with one tumor sample and one normal lung sample collected per patient. Summary of the overall study and its limitations: Because peripheral blood was not sequenced, blood TCRbeta repertoires in the lung cancer patients of the study were not examined. With only about 16 patients in the cohort, the authors noted that larger samples and more detailed clinical data are needed. TCR diversity was significantly higher in younger patients, and higher tumor TCR diversity was associated with shorter overall and disease-free survival. Neither the sequencing platform nor unique molecular identifiers are mentioned in the methods. The top 100 clones made up a significantly larger cumulative share of the repertoire in normal lung than in tumor tissue. Significantly higher TCR diversity (inverse Simpson) was observed in tumor tissue than in normal lung tissue (around 450 vs 150, P = 0.0075, Mann-Whitney U test).

As encoded in the germline V gene, CDR1 is SGHRS while CDR2 is YFSETQ. V loses 1 base of germline sequence and J loses 8 bases, and the interval between the two ends is 20 bases. The CDR3 covers 16 residues, taking in both the cysteine and the phenylalanine. The kept DNA is CDR3 alone, 48 bases in frame from the first base. RNA was isolated from bulk, unsorted tissue, and RNA quality was assessed with a NanoDrop ND-1000 and an Agilent 2100. Distant non-tumor tissue taken more than 3 cm from the tumor edge was used as the normal lung sample. Newly diagnosed lung cancer patients without prior chemotherapy who had been admitted for thoracic surgery in China between August and November 2014 were enrolled as donors. Patients with previous radiotherapy or chemotherapy, or with another concurrent cancer, were excluded from the study. Pieces of surgical tissue measuring 1-2 cm3 were kept in RNAlater solution and held at -80 degrees C until needed.

Notes on this clonotype: The clone's antigen remains unknown. Per-nucleotide qualities are absent, and no much larger clonotype sits a single base away.

Libraries came from multiplex PCR. The instrument was an Illumina HiSeq 2500. TCRbeta libraries were built by three rounds of nested PCR using primers (Table S4), following protocols modified from ARM-PCR. Before sequencing, PCR products of 200-500 bp were excised from the gel and purified with the QIAquick gel extraction kit. The authors' analysis ran thus. Reads were cleaned using Trimmomatic, were merged into complete CDR3 sequences using FLASH, and were assigned to V(D)J germline segments using MiTCR. Clonal diversity was calculated as the inverse Simpson's index using VDJtools. In-frame sequences without a premature stop codon were defined as productive reads. TCRdb applied fastp at Q25 and MiXCR to the public reads, then kept only in-frame beta chains. A single entry per CDR3 protein holds the most common genes and DNA from its merged rows. The V and J calls follow TCRdb's processing rather than the paper's. For this sample there are roughly 69,000 distinct CDR3 sequences; under 80% appear just once. The ten largest account for 40% to 55% of the sample.

Source material: distant non-tumor lung tissue. The V and J genes are TRBV5-1 and TRBJ2-3; the D gene is possibly TRBD2, with 5 bases matching. The sequence came from a man aged 60 to 75 with non-small cell lung cancer. The CDR3 region: CASSLRPGMELTTQYF. The sequence in DNA is TGCGCCAGCAGCTTGAGGCCCGGGATGGAGCTCACTACGCAGTATTTT.